This section outlines one T cell receptor beta chain sequence together with its context. The CDR3 totals 15 residues. V shed 1 base and J shed 6 bases, with 16 bases lying between them. The V gene's germline CDR1 is SEHNR and CDR2 FQNEAQ (reference sequence). In the source study's methods: Reference gene primer amplification yielded estimated nucleated cell counts. Produced via immunoSEQ multiplex PCR; TCRdb's table is partial and in-frame only. V, J and clone size derive from that table, while D and trimming were established from the DNA sequence. This sample carries under 250,000 clones, approximately 90% of them seen once, and the ten largest clones take about 0.8%. The sample belongs to a study of blood T cell repertoires in COVID-19. Whole-study context: Collection of acute and convalescent COVID-19 samples took place in the United States, Italy and Spain.

Followed longitudinally, the Seattle patients had been enrolled during active infection. This sequence was found in a man aged 55 to 70 with COVID-19, enrolled during active disease. Sequenced: peripheral blood. The chain links TRBV7-9 to TRBJ2-7; D possibly corresponds to TRBD2 (5 bases). The CDR3 region has the DNA TGTGCCAGCAGCTTAGGTCTGTCCGGGAAGGGCGAGCAGTACTTC. It is translated as CASSLGLSGKGEQYF.